The 9 T cell receptor beta chains reported below all come from one sample, sequenced in a study of T cells in women clearing cervical HPV infection. Using immunoSEQ multiplex PCR, the repertoire was profiled, and TCRdb retains in-frame clones only, with some absent. The table for this sample gives fewer than 15,000 clones. The material sequenced was blood buffy coat. These receptors were collected from a woman between 18 and 70 years old with a cervical HPV16 infection that either progressed to CIN3+ or cleared (not recorded which).

About this clone itself: The CDR3 goes on 3 residues after the read ends, and that part is filled in from the germline J gene. The chain is built from TRBV13 and TRBJ2-2; TRBD2 matches at 13 bases. CDR3 length: 17 residues. Germline trimming cut 4 bases from V and 3 bases from J; bases unmatched to any gene: 5. CDR1 and CDR2 (germline): PRHDT, FYEKMQ (reference sequence). The DNA read from the CDR3 is TGTGCCAGCAGCTCACTAGCGGGGGGGTCGGACACCGGGGAG. Its translation is CASSSLAGGSDTGE. The full-length CDR3 reads as CASSSLAGGSDTGELFF.

In the case of this clone: Read sequence stops 3 residues before the CDR3 end, and the germline J gene provides the missing end. V and J are TRBV2 and TRBJ2-2; the D is unclear. The CDR3 is made up of 13 amino acids. Deletions cut 6 bases from V and 5 bases from J, with 10 bases between. CDR1 and CDR2 from the germline V gene are SNHLY and FYNNEI. CDR3 DNA (partial): TGTGCCAGCAGGGGTGGGCTTACCGGGGAG. This encodes CASRGGLTGE. The whole CDR3 sequence is CASRGGLTGELFF.

The CDR3 loop is CAAGKGCTEAFF. Partial CDR3 DNA: TGTGCCGCGGGCAAGGGATGTACTGAA. The rearrangement uses TRBV30 and TRBJ1-1; D not resolved. The read terminates 3 residues ahead of where the CDR3 ends, so the germline J gene completes it. Deletions cut 8 bases from V and 5 bases from J, with 15 bases between. Germline CDR1 and CDR2: GTSNPN and SVGIG (reference sequence). This CDR3 has 12 residues.

With regard to this clone: The read ends 3 residues early relative to the CDR3; the germline J gene fills the gap. The chain recombines TRBV5-1 with TRBJ2-1; D is unclear. There are 11 residues in the CDR3. With 4 bases removed from V and 8 bases from J, the gap between germline ends came to 7 bases. Germline CDR1 and CDR2: SGHRS and YFSETQ. Here the CDR3 reads CASSTDYEQFF. The sequenced part of the CDR3 DNA is TGCGCCAGCAGCACTGATTATGAG.

A word on this clone: Read sequence stops 3 residues before the CDR3 end, and the germline J gene provides the missing end. The rearrangement joins TRBV2 to TRBJ1-5, with 8 bases identical to TRBD1. Germline V gives CDR1 SNHLY, CDR2 FYNNEI. V shed 2 bases and J 3 bases; nucleotides not matched to a gene: 6. The CDR3 is made up of 16 amino acids. The sequenced CDR3 bases are TGTGCCAGCAGTGAATTGGGGACAGGCCTCAATCAGCCC. Translation gives CASSELGTGLNQP. In full, the CDR3 is CASSELGTGLNQPQHF.

To note about this clone: Read coverage stops 3 residues before the CDR3 terminus; the germline J gene supplies the remainder. The chain employs TRBV7-9 and TRBJ1-1; the D is unclear. Trimming cost V 6 bases and J 1 base, with 9 bases left between them. Germline loops: CDR1 SEHNR, CDR2 FQNEAQ (reference sequence). The CDR3 spans 13 residues. The CDR3 loop reads CASSSTPNTEAFF. The covered CDR3 bases are TGTGCCAGCAGTTCGACACCGAACACTGAA.

With respect to this clone: One end of the junction varies from germline; a read error may be responsible. With the read ending 3 residues before the CDR3 end, the germline J gene is used to fill in that end. The chain couples TRBV7-9 to TRBJ2-3, with a tentative D call TRBD1 (6 bases). Germline CDR1 is SEHNR and CDR2 is FQNEAQ (reference sequence). CDR3 length: 14 amino acids. The CDR3 sequence: CTSSPWTVTDTQYF. The covered CDR3 bases are TGTACCAGCAGCCCCTGGACAGTCACAGATACG.

Remarks on this clone: From the germline J gene comes the end of the CDR3, since the read stops 3 residues before it. The V gene is TRBV5-4, the J gene TRBJ1-2; D not certain. This CDR3 spans 11 amino acids. V was clipped by 4 bases and J by 6 bases, with 7 bases between them. The germline CDR1 and CDR2 sequences are SGHNT and YYREEE (reference sequence). This CDR3 is CASSAADGYTF. CDR3 bases read: TGTGCCAGCAGCGCTGCGGATGGC.

Details on this clone: The read ends 3 residues before the CDR3 terminus; that terminus is restored from the germline J gene. V gene TRBV7-2 combines with J gene TRBJ1-1; D may be TRBD1 (6 bases). The germline gives CDR1 SGHTA, CDR2 FQGNSA. V was pared by 2 bases and J by 6 bases, with 10 bases between. This CDR3 is built from 13 residues. CDR3 amino acids: CASSLRGGAEAFF. The DNA read from the CDR3 is TGTGCCAGCAGCTTAAGGGGGGGGGCTGAA.